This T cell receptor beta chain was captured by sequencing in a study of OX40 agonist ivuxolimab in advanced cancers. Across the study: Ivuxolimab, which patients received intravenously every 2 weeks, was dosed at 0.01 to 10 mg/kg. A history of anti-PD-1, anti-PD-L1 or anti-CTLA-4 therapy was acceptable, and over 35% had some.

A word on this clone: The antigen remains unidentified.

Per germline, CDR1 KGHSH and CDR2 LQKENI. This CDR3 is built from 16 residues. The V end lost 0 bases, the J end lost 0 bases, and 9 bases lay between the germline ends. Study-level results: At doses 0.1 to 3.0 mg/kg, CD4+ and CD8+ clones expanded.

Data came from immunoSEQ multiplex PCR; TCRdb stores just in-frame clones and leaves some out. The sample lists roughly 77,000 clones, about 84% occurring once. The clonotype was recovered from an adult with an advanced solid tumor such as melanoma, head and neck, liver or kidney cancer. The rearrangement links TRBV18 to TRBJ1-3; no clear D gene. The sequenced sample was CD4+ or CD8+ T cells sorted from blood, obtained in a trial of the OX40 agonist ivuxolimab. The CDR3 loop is CASSPPSQSSGNTIYF. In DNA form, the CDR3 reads TGTGCCAGCTCACCACCGTCGCAGAGCTCTGGAAACACCATATATTTT. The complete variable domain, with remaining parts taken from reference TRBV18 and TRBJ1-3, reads NAGVMQNPRHLVRRRGQEARLRCSPMKGHSHVYWYRQLPEEGLKFMVYLQKENIIDESGMPKERFSAEFPKEGPSILRIQQVVRGDSAAYFCASSPPSQSSGNTIYFGEGSWLTVV.